The 21 T cell receptor beta chains below all came from one sample that was sequenced in a study of CD8+ T cells in alopecia areata. Treatment here: oral pan-JAK inhibitor, 5-10 mg twice daily. cDNA prepared by RNA extraction and subsequent reverse transcription served as the template for sequencing. Generated by immunoSEQ multiplex PCR, the TCRdb table keeps only in-frame clones and is missing some. Seen here are tens of thousands of clones, more than 45% observed once, and the top ten hold roughly 22%. The input for sequencing was CD8+ T cells sorted from blood, taken around week 37, from a patient treated with tofacitinib. These TCRs come from a human donor with alopecia areata.

This clone was seen a few times. This rearrangement joins TRBV7-9 to TRBJ2-1, with 11 nucleotides matching TRBD1. Germline loops: CDR1 SEHNR, CDR2 FQNEAQ (reference sequence). The junction had 8 bases not matched to a gene; V was cut back by 6 bases and J by 7 bases. This CDR3 contains 15 residues. The CDR3, as DNA: TGTGCCAGCAGTCATGGGACAGGGGGAAGGAATGAGCAGTTCTTC. Its translation: CASSHGTGGRNEQFF.

The rearrangement joins TRBV2 to TRBJ2-6, with D possibly called TRBD1 or TRBD2 (5 bases each). The CDR3 consists of 15 residues. V lost 2 bases, J lost 2 bases, and 7 bases lay in between. Germline V gives CDR1 SNHLY, CDR2 FYNNEI. CDR3: CASSELGAGANVLTF. CDR3 DNA sequence: TGTGCCAGCAGTGAATTGGGGGCTGGGGCCAACGTCCTGACTTTC.

V gene TRBV5-1 combines with J gene TRBJ2-7; 9 nucleotides line up with TRBD1. This CDR3 region has 14 residues. The V gene's germline CDR1 is SGHRS and CDR2 YFSETQ. Trimming at V came to 2 bases and at J to 4 bases, leaving 4 bases not matched to a gene. DNA of the CDR3: TGCGCCAGCAGCTTCTCCGGGACAGGGTACGAGCAGTACTTC. As protein: CASSFSGTGYEQYF.

This chain connects TRBV7-2 to TRBJ1-5; D not resolved. Trimming left V 7 bases short and J 2 bases short, with 12 bases between. CDR1 is SGHTA and CDR2 is FQGNSA in the germline V gene. The CDR3 consists of 14 residues. In nucleotides, the CDR3 is TGTGCCAGCAAAGCCGGGGAAGGCAATCAGCCCCAGCATTTT. Amino acids: CASKAGEGNQPQHF.

The rearrangement uses TRBV2 and TRBJ2-4; 10 bases align to TRBD2. This CDR3 has 14 amino acids. V shed 4 bases, J shed 3 bases, and the junction held 0 bases outside the gene matches. Germline V gene data show CDR1 as SNHLY and CDR2 as FYNNEI. The CDR3 nucleotides read TGTGCCAGCAGTGGACTAGCGGGCAAAAACATTCAGTACTTC. This translates into CASSGLAGKNIQYF.

This chain joins TRBV14 and TRBJ2-1; TRBD2 matches 15 bases. This CDR3 has 16 amino acids. Per the germline V gene, CDR1 is SGHDN and CDR2 is FVKESK. V shed 4 bases and J 6 bases; nucleotides not matched to a gene: 4. CDR3 sequence (DNA): TGTGCCAGCAGCCCCGCGGGACTAGCGGGGGGCAATGAGCAGTTCTTC. Translating gives CASSPAGLAGGNEQFF.

The genes are TRBV30 and TRBJ1-2; maybe TRBD1 (5 bases). V was cut by 2 bases and J by 5 bases, with 15 bases left in between. Germline CDR1 GTSNPN, CDR2 SVGIG (reference sequence). This CDR3 is 14 amino acids long. CDR3 nucleotide sequence: TGTGCCTGGAGTACGGGGGGGACCTATTATGGCTACACCTTC. Amino acids: CAWSTGGTYYGYTF.

The genes are TRBV7-9 and TRBJ1-2; D is unresolved. Germline values: CDR1 SEHNR, CDR2 FQNEAQ (reference sequence). The CDR3 runs to 13 residues. Trimming left V 4 bases short and J 7 bases short, with 13 bases between. The CDR3 sequence is CASSSAWVSGYTF. For the CDR3, the DNA is TGTGCCAGCAGCTCTGCGTGGGTTTCTGGCTACACCTTC.

The chain couples TRBV13 to TRBJ2-7; 7 bases line up with TRBD2. This CDR3 contains 16 residues. Looked up from germline, CDR1 is PRHDT and CDR2 is FYEKMQ (reference sequence). V lost 5 bases and J lost 0; bases outside the gene matches: 10. The CDR3 sequence: CASSRGGGGNSYEQYF. The CDR3, as DNA: TGTGCCAGCAGCCGAGGCGGGGGAGGGAACTCCTACGAGCAGTACTTC.

The chain couples TRBV5-1 to TRBJ1-1; D remains ambiguous. V was clipped by 0 bases and J by 1 base, with 7 bases between them. The CDR3 runs to 14 residues. The germline V gene encodes CDR1 SGHRS and CDR2 YFSETQ. This chain's CDR3 is CASSLEQSNTEAFF. The DNA of the CDR3 is TGCGCCAGCAGCTTGGAACAGTCGAACACTGAAGCTTTCTTT.

The rearrangement joins TRBV19 to TRBJ1-5; the D gene is possibly TRBD1 (5 bases). CDR1 and CDR2 (germline): LNHDA, SQIVND (reference sequence). The CDR3 loop spans 14 amino acids. Trimming stripped 8 bases from V and 6 bases from J, with 17 bases between. The CDR3 region has the DNA TGTGCCAGTGGGGGACGGGGCGAAGGTCAGCCCCAGCATTTT. Translated, it gives CASGGRGEGQPQHF.

This sequence joins TRBV6-5 and TRBJ1-2; maybe TRBD1 (5 bases). From germline, CDR1 is MNHEY and CDR2 SVGAGI. CDR3 length: 15 residues. V lost 0 bases and J lost 4, with 12 bases in between. The chain's CDR3 is CASSYSISGSYGYTF. DNA for the CDR3: TGTGCCAGCAGTTACTCGATTTCAGGGTCCTATGGCTACACCTTC.

V gene TRBV4-1 combines with J gene TRBJ2-7; 8 bases line up with TRBD2. V lost 4 bases and J lost 7; bases outside the gene matches: 9. CDR1 and CDR2 from the germline V gene are MGHRA and YSYEKL. The CDR3 is made up of 14 amino acids. The CDR3 region is CASSLGLASGEQYF. The CDR3 DNA reads as TGCGCCAGCAGCCTCGGACTAGCCTCGGGGGAGCAGTACTTC.

This clone came up a few times. The chain has TRBV4-2 and TRBJ2-2, with D perhaps matching TRBD1 (5 bases). CDR3 length equals 18 residues. Trimming shortened V by 5 bases and J by 7 bases, and 26 bases separated the two germline ends. Per the germline V gene, CDR1 is LGHNA and CDR2 is YNFKEQ. CDR3 bases: TGTGCCAGCAGCTTAAAGGTCGACCTGGGGCCCCCGGGCGGGGAGCTGTTTTTT. The encoded protein is CASSLKVDLGPPGGELFF.

CDR3 residues: CAWSLDRGVEAFF. CDR3 bases: TGTGCCTGGAGCTTAGACAGGGGGGTAGAAGCTTTCTTT. This chain joins TRBV30 and TRBJ1-1; TRBD1 matches at 9 bases. Germline V gene sequence: CDR1 GTSNPN, CDR2 SVGIG (reference sequence). The ends lost 3 bases at V and 8 bases at J; junction bases unmatched: 7. This CDR3 spans 13 amino acids. The variable domain in full, completed from reference TRBV30 and TRBJ1-1, reads SQTIHQWPATLVQPVGSPLSLECTVEGTSNPNLYWYRQAAGRGLQLLFYSVGIGQISSEVPQNLSASRPQDRQFILSSKKLLLSDSGFYLCAWSLDRGVEAFFGQGTRLTVV.

This clone turned up a few times. The gene calls are TRBV9 and TRBJ2-5; 7 nucleotides line up with TRBD1. Losses at the gene ends were 0 bases for V and 2 bases for J; bases not matched to a gene: 7. The germline gives CDR1 SGDLS, CDR2 YYNGEE. CDR3 length equals 16 residues. The CDR3: CASSVVDGTAQETQYF. The CDR3 nucleotides are TGTGCCAGCAGCGTAGTGGACGGGACAGCTCAAGAGACCCAGTACTTC.

This chain joins TRBV6-6 and TRBJ1-1; 7 nucleotides line up with TRBD1. Germline V gives CDR1 MNHNY, CDR2 SVGAGI (reference sequence). The CDR3 has 12 residues. With V trimmed by 8 bases and J by 3 bases, 3 bases remained unmatched. CDR3 sequence (DNA): TGTGCCAGCCGACAGGGTGACACTGAAGCTTTCTTT. It codes for CASRQGDTEAFF.

This clone has just a few counts. V is TRBV27 and J is TRBJ2-7; D unresolved. Germline V CDR1 and CDR2: MNHEY, SMNVEV (reference sequence). V was clipped by 5 bases and J by 3 bases, with 17 bases between them. The CDR3 covers 15 residues. CDR3 coding DNA: TGTGCCAGCAGTCCCTCTCCCCCGGGCCGCTACGAGCAGTACTTC. Translated, it gives CASSPSPPGRYEQYF.

This clone was seen a handful of times. The chain couples TRBV19 to TRBJ2-1, with D hard to call. Germline assignment: CDR1 LNHDA and CDR2 SQIVND (reference sequence). This CDR3 comprises 15 residues. The ends were cut back, 5 bases at V and 0 bases at J, with 11 bases in the middle. In DNA, the CDR3 is TGTGCCAGTAGTTCCTACGCCGACTCCTACAATGAGCAGTTCTTC. This sequence encodes CASSSYADSYNEQFF.

This rearrangement joins TRBV6-1 to TRBJ2-2, with a weak D call TRBD2 (6 bases). The V gene's germline CDR1 is MNHNS and CDR2 SASEGT. This CDR3 is 15 amino acids long. V was clipped by 5 bases and J by 4 bases, with 14 bases between them. The CDR3 is CASSSGREATGELFF. The DNA for the CDR3 is TGTGCCAGCAGTTCGGGCAGGGAGGCCACCGGGGAGCTGTTTTTT.

The chain employs TRBV19 and TRBJ2-1; D is unclear. The V gene's germline CDR1 is LNHDA and CDR2 SQIVND (reference sequence). The CDR3 totals 11 residues. V lost 7 bases to trimming and J lost 6 bases, with 7 bases between them. DNA of the CDR3: TGTGCCAGTATTTTTTCCAATGAGCAGTTCTTC. It translates to CASIFSNEQFF.